The 8 T cell receptor beta chains below were found in one sample sequenced in a study of shared clonotypes between healthy human individuals. Assay used: immunoSEQ multiplex PCR; TCRdb lists only in-frame clones, some missing. The sample has about half a million clones, 60% to 80% seen once. Sequencing was performed on PBMCs. These receptors came from a woman in her thirties or forties in good health. Some clones in this sample may be carry-over from other donors' samples.

This clone is a singleton in its sample. This may arise from a read error, as a much more abundant clone is one base away. The rearrangement joins TRBV7-8 to TRBJ2-1; 13 nucleotides agree with TRBD2. CDR3 length equals 16 residues. Trimming took 4 bases from V and 8 from J; bases not matched to a gene: 8. Looked up from germline, CDR1 is SGHVS and CDR2 is FQNEAQ. CDR3 region: CASSSRTSGGGDEQFF. The CDR3 nucleotides read TGTGCCAGCAGCTCCCGGACTAGCGGGGGTGGGGATGAGCAGTTCTTC.

V is TRBV4-1 and J is TRBJ2-7; TRBD2 aligns across 7 bases. The CDR3 is 16 amino acids. Looked up from germline, CDR1 is MGHRA and CDR2 is YSYEKL. With 2 bases clipped from V and 1 base from J, the junction kept 8 bases outside the gene matches. The CDR3 bases are TGCGCCAGCAGCCAAACGGGACTAACCATTTCCTACGAGCAGTACTTC. Translating it yields CASSQTGLTISYEQYF.

This clone was observed at least ten times. J is TRBJ2-5 and V is TRBV11-2; TRBD1 matches at 7 bases. V gave up 4 bases and J gave up 5 bases; unmatched junction bases: 10. CDR1 is SGHAT, CDR2 FQNNGV, per germline. This CDR3 has 15 amino acids. CDR3 in amino acids: CASSSSTGAGETQYF. CDR3 DNA: TGTGCCAGCAGCTCATCCACAGGGGCTGGGGAGACCCAGTACTTC. The entire variable domain, with the rest obtained from reference TRBV11-2 and TRBJ2-5, is as follows: EAGVAQSPRYKIIEKRQSVAFWCNPISGHATLYWYQQILGQGPKLLIQFQNNGVVDDSQLPKDRFSAERLKGVDSTLKIQPAKLEDSAVYLCASSSSTGAGETQYFGPGTRLLVL.

The rearrangement uses TRBV5-1 and TRBJ2-3, with 7 bases identical to TRBD2. The CDR3 has 15 residues. The ends lost 2 bases at V and 4 bases at J; junction bases unmatched: 7. Looked up from germline, CDR1 is SGHRS and CDR2 is YFSETQ. Here the CDR3 DNA reads TGCGCCAGCAGCTTCGGACTAGGAAGGGCAGATACGCAGTATTTT. Translating gives CASSFGLGRADTQYF.

About this clone itself: With only one base between it and a far larger clone, this is likely a read error. The sample carries other DNA sequences with the same CDR3. The chain carries TRBV5-1 and TRBJ2-1; D gene uncertain. There are 11 residues in the CDR3. Germline V lookup: CDR1 SGHRS, CDR2 YFSETQ. V was pared by 3 bases and J by 2 bases, with 0 bases between. The CDR3 sequence is CASSSYNEQFF. The CDR3 DNA follows: TGCGCCAGCAGCTCCTACAATGAGCAGTTCTTC.

The rearrangement joins TRBV5-1 to TRBJ2-7; D might be TRBD2 (5 bases). The germline gives CDR1 SGHRS, CDR2 YFSETQ. Trimming took 7 bases from V and 6 from J, leaving 14 bases between them. The CDR3 sequence is 12 residues long. The CDR3 nucleotides read TGCGCCAGCGCGCGAGGGTCAAGCGAGCAGTACTTC. Translating gives CASARGSSEQYF.

The rearrangement joins TRBV2 to TRBJ1-1, with D perhaps matching TRBD1 (5 bases). CDR1 SNHLY and CDR2 FYNNEI come from the germline V gene. The CDR3 runs to 12 residues. The V gene lost 6 bases and the J gene lost 7 bases, with 12 bases spanning the gap. CDR3 residues: CASSPRDGEAFF. CDR3 DNA: TGTGCCAGCAGCCCCCGGGACGGTGAAGCTTTCTTT.

The chain joins TRBV7-2 to TRBJ2-1, with 11 bases that match TRBD2. CDR3 length: 15 residues. Germline V gives CDR1 SGHTA, CDR2 FQGNSA. J lost 8 bases, V lost 5 bases, and 8 bases had no gene match. The CDR3 here is CASSILAGEFDEQFF. CDR3 coding DNA: TGTGCCAGCAGCATACTAGCGGGAGAGTTCGATGAGCAGTTCTTC.